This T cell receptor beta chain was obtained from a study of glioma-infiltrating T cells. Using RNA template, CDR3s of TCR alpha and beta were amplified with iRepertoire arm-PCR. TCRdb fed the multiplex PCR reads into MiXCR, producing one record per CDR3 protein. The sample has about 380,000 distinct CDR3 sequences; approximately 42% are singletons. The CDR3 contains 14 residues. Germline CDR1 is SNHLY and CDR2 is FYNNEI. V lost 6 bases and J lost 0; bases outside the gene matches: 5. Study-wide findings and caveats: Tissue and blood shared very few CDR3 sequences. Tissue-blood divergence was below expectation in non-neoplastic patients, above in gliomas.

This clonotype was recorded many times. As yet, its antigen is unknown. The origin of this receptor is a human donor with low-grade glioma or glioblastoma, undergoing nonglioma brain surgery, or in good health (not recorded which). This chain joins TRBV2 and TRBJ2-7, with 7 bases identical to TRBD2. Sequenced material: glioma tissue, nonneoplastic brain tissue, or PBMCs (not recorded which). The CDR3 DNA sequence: TGTGCCAGCAGGAGGACTAGAACCTCCTACGAGCAGTACTTC. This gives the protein CASRRTRTSYEQYF.